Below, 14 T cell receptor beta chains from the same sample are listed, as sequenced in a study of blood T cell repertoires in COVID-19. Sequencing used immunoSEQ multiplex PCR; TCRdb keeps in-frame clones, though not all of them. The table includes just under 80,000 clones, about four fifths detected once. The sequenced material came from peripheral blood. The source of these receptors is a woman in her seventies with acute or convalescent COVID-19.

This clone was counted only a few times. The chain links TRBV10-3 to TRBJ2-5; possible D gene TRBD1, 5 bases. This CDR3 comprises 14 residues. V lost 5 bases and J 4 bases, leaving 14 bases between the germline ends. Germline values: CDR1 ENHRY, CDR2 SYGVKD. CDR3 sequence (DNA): TGTGCCATCAGTCCGGTAGGGGATGTAGAGACCCAGTACTTC. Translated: CAISPVGDVETQYF.

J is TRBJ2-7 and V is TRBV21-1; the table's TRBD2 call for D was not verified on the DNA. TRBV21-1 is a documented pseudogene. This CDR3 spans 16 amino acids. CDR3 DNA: TGTGCCAGCAGCAAAATTGAGGACTCCCGACCCTACGAGCAGTACTTC. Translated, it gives CASSKIEDSRPYEQYF.

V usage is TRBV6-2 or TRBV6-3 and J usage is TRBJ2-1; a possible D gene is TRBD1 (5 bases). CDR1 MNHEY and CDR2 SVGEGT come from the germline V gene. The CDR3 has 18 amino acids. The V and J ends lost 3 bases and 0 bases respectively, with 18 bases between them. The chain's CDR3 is CASSYSRWGMGSYNEQFF. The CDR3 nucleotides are TGTGCCAGCAGTTATTCCAGGTGGGGCATGGGCTCCTACAATGAGCAGTTCTTC.

DNA of the CDR3: TGTGCCAGCACCTTACCGACAGGGGTCTTTAACTATGGCTACACCTTC. Translating gives CASTLPTGVFNYGYTF. The chain uses TRBV5-5 and TRBJ1-2, with 8 bases aligning to TRBD1. Per the germline V gene, CDR1 is SGHKS and CDR2 is YYEKEE (reference sequence). CDR3 length equals 16 residues. Trimming at V came to 6 bases and at J to 1 base, leaving 11 bases not matched to a gene.

The CDR3 coding sequence is TGTGCCAGCAGCTTAATGGGGACATTAACGTACGAGCAGTACTTC. Its translation: CASSLMGTLTYEQYF. V is TRBV7-2 and J is TRBJ2-7; tentatively, D is TRBD1 (6 bases). Per germline, CDR1 SGHTA and CDR2 FQGNSA. V lost 2 bases and J 4 bases, leaving 15 bases between the germline ends. This CDR3 contains 15 residues.

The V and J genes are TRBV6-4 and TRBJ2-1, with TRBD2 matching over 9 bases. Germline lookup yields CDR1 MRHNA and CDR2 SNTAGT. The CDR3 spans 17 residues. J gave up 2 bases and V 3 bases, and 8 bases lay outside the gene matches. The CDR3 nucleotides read TGTGCCAGCAGTGAGACTAGCGGAACATTGCCCTACAATGAGCAGTTCTTC. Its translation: CASSETSGTLPYNEQFF.

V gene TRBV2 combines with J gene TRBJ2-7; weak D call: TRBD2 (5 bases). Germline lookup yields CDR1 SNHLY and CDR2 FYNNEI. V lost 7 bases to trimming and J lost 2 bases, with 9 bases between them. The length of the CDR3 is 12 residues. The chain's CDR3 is CASTSLTYEQYF. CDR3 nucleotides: TGTGCCAGCACTAGCCTAACCTACGAGCAGTACTTC. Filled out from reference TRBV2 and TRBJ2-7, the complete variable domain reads EPEVTQTPSHQVTQMGQEVILRCVPISNHLYFYWYRQILGQKVEFLVSFYNNEISEKSEIFDDQFSVERPDGSNFTLKIRSTKLEDSAMYFCASTSLTYEQYFGPGTRLTVT.

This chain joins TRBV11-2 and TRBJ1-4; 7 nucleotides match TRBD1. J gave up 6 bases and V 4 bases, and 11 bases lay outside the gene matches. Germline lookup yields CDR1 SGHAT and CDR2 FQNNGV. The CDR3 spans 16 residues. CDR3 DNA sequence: TGTGCCAGCAGCTCAACTAGGGGGCAGGGACATGAAAAACTGTTTTTT. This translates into CASSSTRGQGHEKLFF.

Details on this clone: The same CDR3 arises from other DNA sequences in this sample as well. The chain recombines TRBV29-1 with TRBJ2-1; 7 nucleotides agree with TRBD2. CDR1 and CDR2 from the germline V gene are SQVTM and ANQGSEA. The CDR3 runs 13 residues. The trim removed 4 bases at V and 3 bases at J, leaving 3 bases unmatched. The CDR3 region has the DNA TGCAGCGTTGGCGGGGAGGGCTACAATGAGCAGTTCTTC. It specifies CSVGGEGYNEQFF.

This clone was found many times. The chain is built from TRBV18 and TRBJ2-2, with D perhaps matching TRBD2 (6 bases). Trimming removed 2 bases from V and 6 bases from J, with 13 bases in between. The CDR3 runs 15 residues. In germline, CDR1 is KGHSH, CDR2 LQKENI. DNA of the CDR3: TGTGCCAGCTCACCAGGGACTCAGGAGGCCGGGGAGCTGTTTTTT. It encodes CASSPGTQEAGELFF.

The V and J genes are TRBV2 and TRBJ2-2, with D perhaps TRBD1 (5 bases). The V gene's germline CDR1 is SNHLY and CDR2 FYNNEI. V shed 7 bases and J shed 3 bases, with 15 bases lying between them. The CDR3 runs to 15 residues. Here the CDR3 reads CASKQASGHTGELFF. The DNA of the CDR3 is TGTGCCAGCAAACAGGCATCCGGGCACACCGGGGAGCTGTTTTTT.

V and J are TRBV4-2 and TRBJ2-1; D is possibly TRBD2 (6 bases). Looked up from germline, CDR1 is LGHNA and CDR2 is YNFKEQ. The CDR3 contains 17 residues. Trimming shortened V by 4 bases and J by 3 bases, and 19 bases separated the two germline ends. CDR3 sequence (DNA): TGTGCCAGCAGCCTCTCCTCCGGGACTCCCATCTACAATGAGCAGTTCTTC. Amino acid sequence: CASSLSSGTPIYNEQFF.

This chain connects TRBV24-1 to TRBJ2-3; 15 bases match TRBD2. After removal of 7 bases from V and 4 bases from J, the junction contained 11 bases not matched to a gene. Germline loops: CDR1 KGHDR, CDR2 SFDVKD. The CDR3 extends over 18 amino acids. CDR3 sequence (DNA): TGTGCCACCAGCTCGGGACTAGCGGGAGGTATGGAGTCAGATACGCAGTATTTT. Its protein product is CATSSGLAGGMESDTQYF.

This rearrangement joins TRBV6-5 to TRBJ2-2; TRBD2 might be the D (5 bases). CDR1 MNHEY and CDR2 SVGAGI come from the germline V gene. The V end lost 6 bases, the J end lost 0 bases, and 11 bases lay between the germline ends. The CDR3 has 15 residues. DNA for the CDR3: TGTGCCAGCAGGGAGCGGAGCGCGAACACCGGGGAGCTGTTTTTT. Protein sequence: CASRERSANTGELFF.